The 26 T cell receptor beta chains presented below share a single source sample, sequenced in a study of PD-1 blockade in classical Hodgkin lymphoma. Relapse after autologous stem cell transplantation occurred in every patient, and brentuximab vedotin exposure varied. Libraries were prepared by immunoSEQ multiplex PCR; TCRdb keeps only in-frame clonotypes and omits some of them. The repertoire consists of some 46,000 clones, with 80% occurring once and the leading ten covering roughly 22%. Material: peripheral blood mononuclear cells (PBMCs), obtained before the second cycle of nivolumab. The receptors were sampled from a human donor with classical Hodgkin lymphoma.

The rearrangement joins TRBV7-3 to TRBJ1-1; D ambiguous. This CDR3 is 14 amino acids long. Trimming stripped 5 bases from V and 5 bases from J, with 15 bases between. Germline CDR1 reads SGHTA; CDR2 reads FQGTGA. As DNA, the CDR3 is TGTGCCAGCAGCCACGGGATTCTCGGGACTGAAGCTTTCTTT. The encoded protein is CASSHGILGTEAFF. Using reference TRBV7-3 and TRBJ1-1 for the parts outside the CDR3, the full variable domain is GAGVSQTPSNKVTEKGKYVELRCDPISGHTALYWYRQSLGQGPEFLIYFQGTGAADDSGLPNDRFFAVRPEGSVSTLKIQRTERGDSAVYLCASSHGILGTEAFFGQGTRLTVV.

This chain uses TRBV11-2 with TRBJ2-7; possibly TRBD2 for D (7 bases). The germline gives CDR1 SGHAT, CDR2 FQNNGV. The CDR3 totals 16 residues. V lost 5 bases to trimming and J lost 0 bases, with 17 bases between them. CDR3 in amino acids: CASSVGGGLPSYEQYF. CDR3 nucleotides: TGTGCCAGCAGCGTAGGGGGGGGTTTACCCTCCTACGAGCAGTACTTC.

This chain links TRBV5-1 with TRBJ2-1, with D tentatively TRBD1 or TRBD2 (5 bases each). This CDR3 spans 15 amino acids. Trimming stripped 2 bases from V and 0 bases from J, with 9 bases between. The germline CDR1 and CDR2 sequences are SGHRS and YFSETQ. CDR3 region: CASSFSGTSYNEQFF. The DNA of the CDR3 is TGCGCCAGCAGCTTTTCGGGGACCTCCTACAATGAGCAGTTCTTC.

The J gene is TRBJ1-2, the V gene TRBV6-6; D uncertain. The CDR3 has 14 residues. From germline, CDR1 is MNHNY and CDR2 SVGAGI (reference sequence). Trimming stripped 2 bases from V and 0 bases from J, with 7 bases between. The CDR3 coding sequence is TGTGCCAGCAGTTACGGGTATCCTAACTATGGCTACACCTTC. Protein sequence: CASSYGYPNYGYTF.

CDR3 in amino acids: CSAGLDSRETQYF. Written as DNA, the CDR3 is TGCAGCGCGGGACTGGACTCACGAGAGACCCAGTACTTC. The rearrangement links TRBV29-1 to TRBJ2-5, with a possible D match to TRBD2 (6 bases). The germline CDR1 and CDR2 sequences are SQVTM and ANQGSEA. Trimming pared 7 bases from V and 4 bases from J, leaving 16 bases between. This CDR3 comprises 13 residues.

The genes are TRBV7-2 and TRBJ1-5; D is unclear. This CDR3 has 16 residues. V shed 5 bases and J shed 0 bases, with 14 bases lying between them. The germline V gene has CDR1 SGHTA and CDR2 FQGNSA. CDR3 nucleotide sequence: TGTGCCAGCAGCGCCGGGCCCCCTTATAGCAATCAGCCCCAGCATTTT. Encoded protein: CASSAGPPYSNQPQHF. The complete variable domain, with remaining parts taken from reference TRBV7-2 and TRBJ1-5, reads GAGVSQSPSNKVTEKGKDVELRCDPISGHTALYWYRQSLGQGLEFLIYFQGNSAPDKSGLPSDRFSAERTGGSVSTLTIQRTQQEDSAVYLCASSAGPPYSNQPQHFGDGTRLSIL.

The sample holds one count of this clone. This chain uses TRBV9 with TRBJ1-1; 10 bases match TRBD1. Germline CDR1 reads SGDLS; CDR2 reads YYNGEE. CDR3 length equals 15 residues. V lost 6 bases to trimming and J lost 2 bases; unmatched junction nucleotides: 7. Here the CDR3 DNA reads TGTGCCAGCACCCTATGGACAGGGGGAAACACTGAAGCTTTCTTT. Protein product: CASTLWTGGNTEAFF.

The chain combines TRBV10-3 with TRBJ2-5; a weak D match, TRBD2 (6 bases). The germline CDR1 and CDR2 sequences are ENHRY and SYGVKD. Trimming stripped 3 bases from V and 4 bases from J, with 12 bases between. CDR3 length equals 14 residues. The CDR3 DNA sequence: TGTGCCATCAGTGACCAACGCGGGGCAGAGACCCAGTACTTC. Its protein product is CAISDQRGAETQYF.

The V call is TRBV28, the J call TRBJ2-7; TRBD1 agrees at 8 bases. The CDR3 is made up of 13 amino acids. V was pared by 6 bases and J by 5 bases, with 6 bases of the junction left unmatched. CDR1 is MDHEN, CDR2 SYDVKM, per germline. DNA for the CDR3: TGTGCCAGCAGGAGACAGGGGTCGGACGAGCAGTACTTC. Translation gives CASRRQGSDEQYF.

With respect to this clone: The junction departs from germline at one end; a sequencing error may be responsible. This specimen includes other DNA sequences encoding the same CDR3. The chain combines TRBV14 with TRBJ2-7, with D possibly TRBD1 on 5 matching bases. The CDR3 covers 12 residues. Germline CDR1 is SGHDN and CDR2 is FVKESK. The CDR3 DNA sequence: TGTGCCAGCAGTCAAGGGGTATACGAGCAGTACTTC. Its protein is CASSQGVYEQYF.

This chain connects TRBV27 to TRBJ2-7; the D gene is possibly TRBD2 (5 bases). The CDR3 loop spans 14 amino acids. CDR1 and CDR2 from the germline V gene are MNHEY and SMNVEV (reference sequence). Trimming cost V 2 bases and J 2 bases, with 10 bases left between them. CDR3 sequence reads: CASSLTGSPYEQYF. DNA of the CDR3: TGTGCCAGCAGTTTAACGGGGTCCCCCTACGAGCAGTACTTC.

This clone is medium-sized (0.01 to 0.1%). The chain combines TRBV7-9 with TRBJ1-4; 10 bases line up with TRBD1. The CDR3 runs to 17 residues. J gave up 0 bases and V 5 bases, and 6 bases lay outside the gene matches. Per the germline V gene, CDR1 is SEHNR and CDR2 is FQNEAQ (reference sequence). This CDR3 is CASSPRQGAATNEKLFF. The DNA of the CDR3 is TGTGCCAGCAGCCCCAGACAGGGGGCCGCAACTAATGAAAAACTGTTTTTT.

The genes are TRBV4-2 and TRBJ2-1; D gene ambiguous. V was trimmed by 1 base and J by 3 bases, leaving 16 bases between them. This CDR3 comprises 17 residues. Germline V lookup: CDR1 LGHNA, CDR2 YNFKEQ. The chain's CDR3 is CASSQGGLVEVYNEQFF. The DNA of the CDR3 is TGTGCCAGCAGCCAAGGTGGCCTAGTCGAAGTCTACAATGAGCAGTTCTTC.

V gene TRBV5-1 combines with J gene TRBJ1-2; D not resolved. Trimming cost V 0 bases and J 5 bases, with 23 bases left between them. The CDR3 contains 18 residues. CDR1 is SGHRS, CDR2 YFSETQ, per germline. For the CDR3, the DNA is TGCGCCAGCAGCTTGGGAATTGCCAGGAGTTTTGTGTTTTATGGCTACACCTTC. Translated: CASSLGIARSFVFYGYTF.

J is TRBJ2-1 and V is TRBV6-6; 9 bases match TRBD1. Germline CDR1 and CDR2: MNHNY and SVGAGI (reference sequence). The length of the CDR3 is 15 residues. With 8 bases clipped from V and 7 bases from J, the junction kept 12 bases outside the gene matches. The CDR3 DNA reads as TGTGCCAGCTACCGGGACAGGGAAATTGGGAATGAGCAGTTCTTC. Amino acid sequence: CASYRDREIGNEQFF.

The rearrangement links TRBV19 to TRBJ1-2, with TRBD1 as a possible D gene (5 bases). The germline gives CDR1 LNHDA, CDR2 SQIVND (reference sequence). The CDR3 sequence is 14 residues long. V was clipped by 2 bases and J by 7 bases, with 14 bases between them. CDR3: CASSITSREGGYTF. The DNA of the CDR3 is TGTGCCAGTAGTATAACGAGCAGGGAGGGTGGCTACACCTTC.

The J gene is TRBJ1-2, the V gene TRBV27; D unclear. The germline gives CDR1 MNHEY, CDR2 SMNVEV (reference sequence). The CDR3 contains 13 residues. V gave up 0 bases and J gave up 8 bases, with 10 bases separating them. CDR3 nucleotide sequence: TGTGCCAGCAGTTTATCTCCCATAGAGGGCTACACCTTC. Amino acid sequence: CASSLSPIEGYTF.

This clone was detected only once. V and J are TRBV5-1 and TRBJ1-1, with unresolved D. Germline CDR1 and CDR2: SGHRS and YFSETQ. V dropped 0 bases and J dropped 1 base, with 10 bases sitting between them. The CDR3 consists of 15 residues. As DNA, the CDR3 is TGCGCCAGCAGCTTGGCGCCGGCCCAGAACACTGAAGCTTTCTTT. It codes for CASSLAPAQNTEAFF.

This clone was counted between two and nine times. This chain connects TRBV7-9 to TRBJ1-4; the D gene is possibly TRBD1 (6 bases). Per germline, CDR1 SEHNR and CDR2 FQNEAQ (reference sequence). The CDR3 sequence is 17 residues long. V dropped 1 base and J dropped 6 bases, with 18 bases sitting between them. The CDR3 is CASSLGNSGARDEKLFF. DNA for the CDR3: TGTGCCAGCAGCTTAGGGAATTCGGGGGCGAGGGATGAAAAACTGTTTTTT.

The chain links TRBV6-5 to TRBJ1-5, with 7 positions matching TRBD1. The V gene's germline CDR1 is MNHEY and CDR2 SVGAGI. Trimming at V came to 5 bases and at J to 2 bases, leaving 6 bases not matched to a gene. This CDR3 has 15 amino acids. The CDR3, as DNA: TGTGCCAGCAGTCACGTCGACAGGGGCAATCAGCCCCAGCATTTT. It specifies CASSHVDRGNQPQHF.

The chain's CDR3 is CASSLGGLAGVETQYF. DNA for the CDR3: TGCGCCAGCAGCTTGGGGGGACTAGCGGGAGTGGAGACCCAGTACTTC. V usage is TRBV5-1 and J usage is TRBJ2-5; 14 bases fit TRBD2. CDR1 is SGHRS and CDR2 is YFSETQ in the germline V gene. V lost 0 bases, J lost 5 bases, and 3 bases stayed unmatched. The CDR3 covers 16 residues.

This clone was counted between two and nine times. The J gene is TRBJ2-2, the V gene TRBV9; 9 bases fit TRBD1. Per germline, CDR1 SGDLS and CDR2 YYNGEE. CDR3 length: 17 residues. The trim removed 2 bases at V and 1 base at J, leaving 6 bases unmatched. DNA for the CDR3: TGTGCCAGCAGCGTGACCAGGACAGGGGTGAACACCGGGGAGCTGTTTTTT. As protein: CASSVTRTGVNTGELFF.

The CDR3 DNA reads as TGTGCCAGCAGCTTTCGGGGGGCGCTTGATGCTTTCTTT. Its protein product is CASSFRGALDAFF. The V call is TRBV5-8, the J call TRBJ1-1, with D possibly being TRBD1 (6 bases). Germline CDR1 is SGHTS and CDR2 is YDEGEE. Trimming took 2 bases from V and 11 from J, leaving 16 bases between them. The CDR3 sequence is 13 residues long. The full variable domain, rest sourced from reference TRBV5-8 and TRBJ1-1, is EAGVTQSPTHLIKTRGQQATLRCSPISGHTSVYWYQQALGLGLQFLLWYDEGEERNRGNFPPRFSGRQFPNYSSELNVNALELEDSALYLCASSFRGALDAFFGQGTRLTVV.

This rearrangement joins TRBV7-8 to TRBJ1-2; D is uncertain. Per germline, CDR1 SGHVS and CDR2 FQNEAQ. With 4 bases removed from V and 2 bases from J, the gap between germline ends came to 17 bases. The length of the CDR3 is 16 residues. The CDR3 region has the DNA TGTGCCAGCAGCTCCACGCGGATTACTGCAAACTATGGCTACACCTTC. It is translated as CASSSTRITANYGYTF.

The rearrangement uses TRBV15 and TRBJ2-2; D remains ambiguous. V lost 0 bases to trimming and J lost 5 bases, with 4 bases between them. The germline V gene encodes CDR1 LNHNV and CDR2 YYDKDF (reference sequence). The CDR3 spans 13 residues. The CDR3 loop reads CATSRDRTGELFF. CDR3 in DNA: TGTGCCACCAGCAGAGATCGGACCGGGGAGCTGTTTTTT.

The chain combines TRBV28 with TRBJ1-2, with a weak D call TRBD1 (6 bases). Trimming stripped 7 bases from V and 3 bases from J, with 15 bases between. The CDR3 contains 14 residues. Looked up from germline, CDR1 is MDHEN and CDR2 is SYDVKM. In nucleotides, the CDR3 is TGTGCCAGCAATTGGGAACAGGGATACTATGGCTACACCTTC. Encoded protein: CASNWEQGYYGYTF.